Listed below are T cell receptor beta chains from one sample, sequenced in a study of Tregs in tolerant kidney transplant recipients. The table came from immunoSEQ multiplex PCR; TCRdb's copy has only in-frame clones and leaves some out. The sample shows about 46,000 clones, about 90% of them seen only once. Specimen: Tregs from blood. The receptors originated from a human donor in good health. Each CDR3 is given with its conserved first and last residue. A D gene is named only where the DNA matches it firmly. A clone size is listed for some rows: how often the clone was seen (once, few, many), or a class if it is expanded.

TRBJ1-1,once,.,TRBV6-6,TGTGCCAGCAGTTACCTAATGAAGGACACTGAAGCTTTCTTT,CASSYLMKDTEAFF
TRBJ2-7,.,TRBD1,TRBV10-3,TGTGCCATCAGTGAGTCTGGACAGGGACCGTACTTC,CAISESGQGPYF
TRBJ2-7,.,.,TRBV6-6,TGTGCCAGCAGTTACTCCTGGGTTGTACAGTACTTC,CASSYSWVVQYF
TRBJ2-7,.,.,TRBV7-9,TGTGCCAGCAGCTTAAAAGGAGGAGGGGTAGCAGGGGTCTACGAGCAGTACTTC,CASSLKGGGVAGVYEQYF
TRBJ1-6,.,.,TRBV27,TGTGCCAGCAGTTCACCCCCGGACAGCCCAGTTAATTCACCCCTCCACTTT,CASSSPPDSPVNSPLHF
TRBJ1-2,.,.,TRBV30,TGTGCCTGGACTAAAGAGTCCCCAATTGGGAGGAATAACTATGGCTACACCTTC,CAWTKESPIGRNNYGYTF
TRBJ2-4,.,TRBD1,TRBV5-1,TGCGCCAGCAGCTTGGGACAGGGGGGCTTACTAGCCAAAAACATTCAGTACTTC,CASSLGQGGLLAKNIQYF
TRBJ1-5,once,TRBD1,TRBV6-1,TGTGCCAGCAGTGAAACTACAGGGGGCAAAAATCAGCCCCAGCATTTT,CASSETTGGKNQPQHF
TRBJ2-2,.,.,TRBV6-6,TGTGCCAGCAGCCCGAGGACTGGGAACACCGGGGAGCTGTTTTTT,CASSPRTGNTGELFF
TRBJ2-1,.,.,TRBV5-4,TGTGCCAGCAGCTTCGAGGGTAAAGCCTACAATGAGCAGTTCTTC,CASSFEGKAYNEQFF
TRBJ1-4,.,.,TRBV7-9,TGTGCCAGCAGCCAGATGGGGGGTAATGAAAAACTGTTTTTT,CASSQMGGNEKLFF
TRBJ1-2,.,.,TRBV10-1,TGCGCCAGCAGTCCCTTGGACGGCTATGGCTACACCTTC,CASSPLDGYGYTF
TRBJ1-2,.,.,TRBV30,TGTGCCTGGAGCGGAAGTGTTAACTATGGCTACACCTTC,CAWSGSVNYGYTF
TRBJ2-3,.,.,TRBV10-1,TGCGCCAGCAGTGAGTTTGTGGCGGGGAGCCCAGATACGCAGTATTTT,CASSEFVAGSPDTQYF
TRBJ2-7,once,TRBD1,TRBV6-5,TGTGCCAGCAGGACCGGGACAGCCTACGAGCAGTACTTC,CASRTGTAYEQYF
TRBJ1-6,.,.,TRBV25-1,TGTGCCAGCGGCTCGGGGGGGGTGCTGTCACCCCTCCACTTT,CASGSGGVLSPLHF
TRBJ1-2,.,TRBD1,TRBV30,TGTGCCTGGAGGACACCGGGACAGGGGGCGCGAGGCTACACCTTC,CAWRTPGQGARGYTF
TRBJ1-2,.,.,TRBV19,TGTGCCAGTAGTGTCAGGGACTATGGCTACACCTTC,CASSVRDYGYTF
TRBJ2-7,.,.,TRBV5-6,TGTGCCAGCAGCTCATTAGAGGGGGTTCCCTACGAGCAGTACTTC,CASSSLEGVPYEQYF
TRBJ1-1,.,.,TRBV6-5,TGTGCCAGCAGTCGTGGGACGGGTAAAGCTTTCTTT,CASSRGTGKAFF
TRBJ2-7,.,.,TRBV6-6,TGTGCCAGCCAACACGCGGAGGGTGTAGTTAGCGAGCAGTACTTC,CASQHAEGVVSEQYF
TRBJ2-1,.,TRBD1,TRBV2,TGTGCCAGCAGTATTGACAGGGGACCCTACAATGAGCAGTTCTTC,CASSIDRGPYNEQFF
TRBJ2-1,.,.,TRBV5-8,TGTGCCAGCAGCTTGAGCGGCCCCCTCAATGAGCAGTTCTTC,CASSLSGPLNEQFF
TRBJ2-2,.,.,TRBV16,TGTGCCAGCAGCCAAGGGGGTACGCACACCGGGGAGCTGTTTTTT,CASSQGGTHTGELFF